Listed here are 9 T cell receptor beta chains from one sample, sequenced in a study of identical twins (dated by TCRdb to the mid-2010s). Receptor libraries were prepared by 5' RACE. Sequencing was carried out with an Illumina HiSeq 2000. Through fastp at Q25 and MiXCR, TCRdb rebuilt clones from the public reads, retaining in-frame beta chains. One record per CDR3 amino acid sequence lists the most common genes and DNA. Across this sample there are approximately 700,000 distinct CDR3 sequences, with roughly 6% seen only once. Of the sample, 1.5% to 2% falls within the top ten clones. The sequencing sample was made of naive T cells sorted from blood. The cell subset or site label on this specimen signifies: cells isolated with a human naive T-cell isolation kit. The receptor source for this set is a man aged 18 to 29 in good health.

V is TRBV2 and J is TRBJ2-5; D remains unclear. The germline gives CDR1 SNHLY, CDR2 FYNNEI. Trimming stripped 7 bases from V and 2 bases from J, with 8 bases between. The CDR3 extends over 12 amino acids. This chain's CDR3 is CASKALQETQYF. CDR3 nucleotides: TGTGCCAGCAAAGCGCTGCAAGAGACCCAGTACTTC.

This clonotype was recorded at least ten times. V and J are TRBV12-3 or TRBV12-4 and TRBJ2-1; weak D call: TRBD1 (5 bases). There are 12 residues in the CDR3. The V and J ends lost 5 bases and 8 bases respectively, with 10 bases between them. In DNA form, the CDR3 reads TGTGCCAGCAGTGTAGGGGTCCATGAGCAGTTCTTC. It specifies CASSVGVHEQFF.

Many counts were recorded for this clonotype. V usage is TRBV9 and J usage is TRBJ2-1; 11 positions agree with TRBD2. This CDR3 contains 15 residues. V shed 0 bases and J 9 bases; nucleotides not matched to a gene: 5. CDR1 is SGDLS, CDR2 YYNGEE, per germline. The CDR3 region has the DNA TGTGCCAGCAGCGTAGGGACTAGCGGGTATATTGAGCAGTTCTTC. This gives the protein CASSVGTSGYIEQFF.

This clonotype was detected many times. J is TRBJ2-1 and V is TRBV29-1, with TRBD2 matching over 7 bases. The CDR3 contains 17 residues. Germline V gene lookup returns CDR1 SQVTM and CDR2 ANQGSEA. Unmatched junction bases numbered 18, after V lost 6 bases and J lost 4 bases. The CDR3 is CSVGHGRLGLLYNEQFF. DNA of the CDR3: TGCAGCGTGGGCCACGGCCGTTTGGGACTACTATACAATGAGCAGTTCTTC.

The table lists this clonotype with many counts. The gene calls are TRBV6-4 and TRBJ2-1; 7 positions agree with TRBD2. There are 16 residues in the CDR3. Germline assignment: CDR1 MRHNA and CDR2 SNTAGT. V shed 0 bases, J shed 5 bases, and the junction held 7 bases outside the gene matches. The CDR3 DNA sequence: TGTGCCAGCAGTGACTCGAAAGCGGGATGGCACAATGAGCAGTTCTTC. This encodes CASSDSKAGWHNEQFF.

About this clonotype: The CDR3 ends on some other residue instead of the conserved phenylalanine or tryptophan, so this is likely a read error. V usage is TRBV6-2 or TRBV6-3 and J usage is TRBJ2-7; D unclear. The CDR3 covers 13 residues. Trimming took off 0 bases at V and 3 bases at J, with 6 bases between the two ends. Germline CDR1 is MNHEY and CDR2 is SVGEGT. The CDR3 loop reads CASSYSQYYEQYL. CDR3 nucleotides: TGTGCCAGCAGTTACTCGCAGTACTACGAGCAGTACCTC.

This clonotype was detected only a few times. J is TRBJ2-1 and V is TRBV5-1; 8 nucleotides line up with TRBD2. V gave up 0 bases and J gave up 9 bases; unmatched junction bases: 11. CDR1 is SGHRS and CDR2 is YFSETQ in the germline V gene. The CDR3 contains 16 residues. In nucleotides, the CDR3 is TGCGCCAGCAGCTTGGTCTCCGGGACTAGTGTTACTGAGCAGTTCTTC. This gives the protein CASSLVSGTSVTEQFF.

This clonotype was recorded at least ten times. CDR3: CSARELGSYYEQYF. In nucleotides, the CDR3 is TGCAGTGCTAGAGAGCTCGGCAGCTACTACGAGCAGTACTTC. V gene TRBV20-1 combines with J gene TRBJ2-7; D is undetermined. V was clipped by 0 bases and J by 3 bases, with 12 bases between them. This CDR3 comprises 14 residues. Germline V gene sequence: CDR1 DFQATT, CDR2 SNEGSKA (reference sequence).

In this sample, this clonotype turned up a few times. This rearrangement joins TRBV5-1 to TRBJ2-5, with 10 bases aligning to TRBD2. CDR3 length: 16 residues. The ends lost 3 bases at V and 5 bases at J; junction bases unmatched: 10. Per the germline V gene, CDR1 is SGHRS and CDR2 is YFSETQ. The CDR3 here is CASSSILSAGGETQYF. The CDR3 region has the DNA TGCGCCAGCAGCTCCATCCTCTCAGCGGGAGGGGAGACCCAGTACTTC.